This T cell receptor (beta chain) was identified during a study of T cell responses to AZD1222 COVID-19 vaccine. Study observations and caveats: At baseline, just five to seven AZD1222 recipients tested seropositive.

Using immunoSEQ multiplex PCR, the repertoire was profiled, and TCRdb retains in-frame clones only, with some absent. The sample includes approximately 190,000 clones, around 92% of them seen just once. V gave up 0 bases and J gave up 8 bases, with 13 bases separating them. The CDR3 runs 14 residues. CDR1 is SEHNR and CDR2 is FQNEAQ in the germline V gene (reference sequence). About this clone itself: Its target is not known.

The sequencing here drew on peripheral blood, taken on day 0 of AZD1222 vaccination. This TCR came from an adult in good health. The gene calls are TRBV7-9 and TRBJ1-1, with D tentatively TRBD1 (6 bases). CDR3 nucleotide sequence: TGTGCCAGCAGCTTAGCTGGGGGGGCAGACGAAGCTTTCTTT. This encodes CASSLAGGADEAFF.